These T cell receptor beta chains were read from a single sample in a study of blood T cell repertoires in COVID-19. The assay was immunoSEQ multiplex PCR, and TCRdb's table has in-frame clones only and misses some. The table has approximately 170,000 clones, 80% seen once; the top ten hold around 5.9%. The sequenced material came from PBMCs or T cells enriched from blood (not recorded which). These TCRs come from a man aged 35 to 55 who had recovered from COVID-19. Each CDR3 is given with its conserved first and last residue. The D gene is left open where the match is weak.

d_call: -
v_call: TRBV7-9
cdr3_aa: CASSLEMEQNYGYTF

d_call: TRBD1
v_call: TRBV5-5
cdr3_aa: CASSSGTGENRAQYF

d_call: TRBD2
v_call: TRBV5-1
cdr3_aa: CASSETSGGRREQFF

d_call: -
v_call: TRBV6-6
cdr3_aa: CASSLSGPNNQPQHF

d_call: -
v_call: TRBV2
cdr3_aa: CASSATGYNEKLFF

d_call: TRBD1
v_call: TRBV2
cdr3_aa: CASSPDRVYGYTF

d_call: -
v_call: TRBV24-1
cdr3_aa: CATSDIGRSQGDEQFF

d_call: -
v_call: TRBV19
cdr3_aa: CASSITGGNQPQHF

d_call: TRBD1
v_call: TRBV29-1
cdr3_aa: CSVGEGTGGREAFF

d_call: TRBD1
v_call: TRBV5-1
cdr3_aa: CARRQGSEAFF

d_call: -
v_call: TRBV18
cdr3_aa: CASSRESGNTIYF

d_call: -
v_call: TRBV11-2
cdr3_aa: CASSLGWQNTEAFF

d_call: TRBD1
v_call: TRBV25-1
cdr3_aa: CASSDPTGGRYEQYF

d_call: -
v_call: TRBV6-1
cdr3_aa: CASSDETGDGNQPQHF

d_call: TRBD1
v_call: TRBV18
cdr3_aa: CASSPSGTGGYYEQYF

d_call: -
v_call: TRBV5-6
cdr3_aa: CASSDSARYGYTF

d_call: TRBD2
v_call: TRBV7-3
cdr3_aa: CASSPHPGLATQETQYF

d_call: -
v_call: TRBV19
cdr3_aa: CATGRGEGNTIYF

d_call: TRBD1
v_call: TRBV5-1
cdr3_aa: CASSLGVVGQGNTGELFF

d_call: TRBD1
v_call: TRBV6-5
cdr3_aa: CASSQYQGAHEKLFF

d_call: -
v_call: TRBV6-1
cdr3_aa: CASSEQGRGGYGYTF

d_call: -
v_call: TRBV9
cdr3_aa: CASSALGSGANVLTF

d_call: TRBD2
v_call: TRBV19
cdr3_aa: CASRAPSGGTDTQYF

d_call: -
v_call: TRBV4-2
cdr3_aa: CASSQDRGSSYNEQFF

d_call: TRBD2
v_call: TRBV7-2
cdr3_aa: CASSLVRLAGDVTQYF

d_call: -
v_call: TRBV2
cdr3_aa: CASRRGQETQYF

d_call: -
v_call: TRBV6-5
cdr3_aa: CASSYRDFPYEQYF

d_call: -
v_call: TRBV20-1
cdr3_aa: CSASSGLGSPLHF

d_call: -
v_call: TRBV7-9
cdr3_aa: CASSFDRLNGYTF

d_call: TRBD2
v_call: TRBV2
cdr3_aa: CASSRGLAGSTDTQYF

d_call: -
v_call: TRBV5-1
cdr3_aa: CASSPGGQSTDTQYF

d_call: TRBD1
v_call: TRBV2
cdr3_aa: CASSERRDRVTQQYF

d_call: TRBD2
v_call: TRBV24-1
cdr3_aa: CATSDFAAGGLTDTQYF

d_call: TRBD1
v_call: TRBV9
cdr3_aa: CASSGTGQTGELFF

d_call: TRBD1
v_call: TRBV11-2
cdr3_aa: CASSWGQGAYGYTF

d_call: -
v_call: TRBV27
cdr3_aa: CASSLVAANTGELFF

d_call: TRBD1
v_call: TRBV12-3/TRBV12-4
cdr3_aa: CASSLSGGRAFF

d_call: -
v_call: TRBV9
cdr3_aa: CASSVQSGGIRGYTF

d_call: TRBD2
v_call: TRBV6-4
cdr3_aa: CASSDGLAGAITGELFF

d_call: TRBD1
v_call: TRBV4-2
cdr3_aa: CASSPHSGQGRTGELFF

d_call: TRBD1
v_call: TRBV12-5
cdr3_aa: CASTWGLGGIEKLFF

d_call: TRBD1
v_call: TRBV5-6
cdr3_aa: CASSSPGQPLDTQYF

d_call: TRBD1
v_call: TRBV7-2
cdr3_aa: CASSLGRGGGTEAFF

d_call: -
v_call: TRBV3-1/TRBV3-2
cdr3_aa: CASSSRLSNSGNTIYF

d_call: -
v_call: TRBV24-1
cdr3_aa: CATSSTGGDSETQYF

d_call: -
v_call: TRBV19
cdr3_aa: CASSPQSGANVLTF

d_call: -
v_call: TRBV10-1
cdr3_aa: CAVQGPNTGELFF

d_call: -
v_call: TRBV6-1
cdr3_aa: CASSEDNTYTEAFF

d_call: TRBD2
v_call: TRBV24-1
cdr3_aa: CATSDRAGGGTDTQYF